This is a list of T cell receptor beta chains from one sample in a study of blood T cell repertoires in COVID-19. Sequencing was performed with immunoSEQ multiplex PCR; in TCRdb, only in-frame clones are kept and a portion is missing. This sample has approximately 300,000 clones, with around 87% found just once. The source material was peripheral blood. These receptors were taken from a man aged 50-60 years with active or convalescent COVID-19. Each CDR3 is given with its conserved first and last residue. A D gene is named only where the DNA matches it firmly. Clone size is given for some rows only: seen once, a few or many times, or a class if the clone is expanded.

TRBD1,TRBJ2-7,-,TRBV7-8,CASSFDRDYEQYF,TGTGCCAGCAGCTTCGACAGGGACTACGAGCAGTACTTC
-,TRBJ2-1,-,TRBV28,CASSERLQANNEQFF,TGTGCCAGCAGTGAACGGTTACAGGCAAACAATGAGCAGTTCTTC
-,TRBJ1-6,-,TRBV3-1/TRBV3-2,CASKFGESPLHF,TGTGCCAGCAAGTTCGGGGAGTCACCCCTCCACTTT
-,TRBJ2-3,-,TRBV7-9,CASSLARDTQYF,TGTGCCAGCAGCTTAGCGCGGGATACGCAGTATTTT
TRBD1,TRBJ1-1,-,TRBV11-3,CASSPSTGREAFF,TGTGCCAGCAGTCCTTCGACAGGGCGTGAAGCTTTCTTT
TRBD1,TRBJ1-1,-,TRBV30,CAWSRQGVEAFF,TGTGCCTGGAGTCGACAGGGCGTCGAAGCTTTCTTT
TRBD1,TRBJ1-4,-,TRBV24-1,CATSDSAGQGARLFF,TGTGCCACCAGTGATTCTGCGGGACAGGGGGCTCGTCTGTTTTTT
TRBD1,TRBJ2-7,-,TRBV3-1/TRBV3-2,CASSLRQGADEQYF,TGTGCCAGCAGCCTGAGACAGGGGGCGGACGAGCAGTACTTC
-,TRBJ1-1,-,TRBV19,CASSSNRVGLGNTEAFF,TGTGCCAGTAGTTCAAACAGGGTTGGTTTGGGGAACACTGAAGCTTTCTTT
TRBD2,TRBJ2-7,-,TRBV6-6,CASSPGLAGAYEQYF,TGTGCCAGCAGCCCCGGACTTGCGGGAGCCTACGAGCAGTACTTC
-,TRBJ1-1,few,TRBV9,CASSRGKMTEAFF,TGTGCCAGCAGCAGGGGAAAGATGACTGAAGCTTTCTTT
TRBD1,TRBJ2-6,-,TRBV18,CASSPDRGRSGANVLTF,TGTGCCAGCTCGCCTGACAGGGGGAGATCTGGGGCCAACGTCCTGACTTTC
TRBD1,TRBJ2-3,-,TRBV2,CASRQGAAVDTQYF,TGTGCCAGCAGACAGGGGGCCGCCGTGGATACGCAGTATTTT
TRBD2,TRBJ2-1,-,TRBV6-1,CASSEGTSGNHNEQFF,TGTGCCAGCAGTGAGGGGACTAGCGGAAATCACAATGAGCAGTTCTTC
-,TRBJ1-1,once,TRBV19,CASIALRGSVNTEAFF,TGTGCCAGTATCGCGCTGCGGGGTTCGGTGAACACTGAAGCTTTCTTT
TRBD1,TRBJ1-1,-,TRBV19,CASSPGTGNNPTF,TGTGCCAGTAGTCCCGGGACAGGGAATAACCCCACCTTT
-,TRBJ1-3,-,TRBV3-1/TRBV3-2,CASSHPGWSGNTIYF,TGTGCCAGCAGCCACCCAGGGTGGTCTGGAAACACCATATATTTT
TRBD1,TRBJ2-2,-,TRBV18,CASSLTGQGNTGELFF,TGTGCCAGCTCACTAACGGGACAGGGTAACACCGGGGAGCTGTTTTTT
-,TRBJ1-3,-,TRBV14,CASSQYLTRYRNTIYF,TGTGCCAGCAGCCAGTACCTTACGAGATATAGAAACACCATATATTTT
TRBD2,TRBJ2-3,-,TRBV24-1,CATSDHRLARSTDTQYF,TGTGCCACCAGTGATCACCGACTAGCGAGAAGCACAGATACGCAGTATTTT
-,TRBJ1-2,-,TRBV3-1/TRBV3-2,CASSARDTSNYGYTF,TGTGCCAGCAGCGCCCGGGACACCTCTAACTATGGCTACACCTTC
-,TRBJ2-3,-,TRBV7-3,CASSLNGGGADTQYF,TGTGCCAGCAGCTTAAACGGAGGGGGCGCAGATACGCAGTATTTT
-,TRBJ2-2,-,TRBV11-3,CASSLGDRRTGELFF,TGTGCCAGCAGCTTGGGAGATAGACGAACCGGGGAGCTGTTTTTT
TRBD2,TRBJ2-5,-,TRBV7-3,CASSSTGLVGETQYF,TGTGCCAGCAGTTCCACCGGACTAGTCGGTGAGACCCAGTACTTC
TRBD2,TRBJ2-5,-,TRBV9,CASSVRTSWGETQYF,TGTGCCAGCAGCGTCCGGACTAGCTGGGGAGAGACCCAGTACTTC
-,TRBJ1-4,-,TRBV10-3,CAISESLGQPGEKLFF,TGTGCCATCAGTGAGTCTTTGGGACAACCGGGGGAAAAACTGTTTTTT
TRBD2,TRBJ2-7,-,TRBV27,CASSLFSGRAYEQYF,TGTGCCAGCAGTTTGTTCAGCGGGAGGGCCTACGAGCAGTACTTC
-,TRBJ2-7,-,TRBV28,CASSSEEGGYEQYF,TGTGCCAGCAGTTCCGAAGAGGGTGGCTACGAGCAGTACTTC
-,TRBJ1-5,once,TRBV5-5,CASSEGLGASNQPQHF,TGTGCCAGCAGCGAAGGACTCGGCGCTAGCAATCAGCCCCAGCATTTT
-,TRBJ2-5,once,TRBV2,CASSSLLTAKETQYF,TGTGCCAGCAGTTCCTTACTGACAGCAAAAGAGACCCAGTACTTC
-,TRBJ1-4,-,TRBV28,CASFATNEKLFF,TGTGCCAGTTTCGCAACTAATGAAAAACTGTTTTTT
TRBD1,TRBJ2-2,few,TRBV9,CASSVGGQGVTGELFF,TGTGCCAGCAGCGTAGGGGGACAGGGAGTTACCGGGGAGCTGTTTTTT
-,TRBJ1-5,-,TRBV10-3,CAISESMVQGNQPQHF,TGTGCCATCAGTGAGTCGATGGTACAGGGCAATCAGCCCCAGCATTTT
-,TRBJ1-2,-,TRBV5-5,CASSLARTEVVYGYTF,TGTGCCAGCAGCTTGGCTCGGACAGAGGTGGTCTATGGCTACACCTTC
-,TRBJ2-1,-,TRBV10-3,CAISVKLGVNEQFF,TGTGCCATCAGTGTTAAATTAGGAGTAAATGAGCAGTTCTTC
-,TRBJ2-7,-,TRBV5-1,CASSPAGSYEQYF,TGCGCCAGCAGCCCCGCGGGCTCCTACGAGCAGTACTTC
-,TRBJ2-1,-,TRBV19,CASSTPGGLTEQFF,TGTGCCAGTAGTACCCCTGGGGGCCTAACCGAGCAGTTCTTC
TRBD2,TRBJ2-5,-,TRBV11-2,CASSRGLEETQYF,TGTGCCAGCAGCCGGGGACTAGAAGAGACCCAGTACTTC
-,TRBJ2-7,-,TRBV28,CASSPPGIKGEQYF,TGTGCCAGCAGCCCCCCAGGAATAAAGGGGGAGCAGTACTTC
TRBD1,TRBJ2-7,-,TRBV18,CASSPPGQGAYEQYF,TGTGCCAGCTCACCCCCGGGACAGGGCGCCTACGAGCAGTACTTC
-,TRBJ2-3,-,TRBV5-1,CASSQGLATSTDTQYF,TGCGCCAGCAGCCAGGGACTTGCTACTAGCACAGATACGCAGTATTTT
TRBD1,TRBJ1-4,-,TRBV28,CASRWTGNEKLFF,TGTGCCAGCAGGTGGACAGGGAATGAAAAACTGTTTTTT
-,TRBJ2-1,once,TRBV6-5,CASSYSLSRGNEQFF,TGTGCCAGCAGTTACTCGCTATCCAGGGGCAATGAGCAGTTCTTC
TRBD1,TRBJ2-2,once,TRBV6-5,CASSYGQGVGGELFF,TGTGCCAGCAGTTACGGGCAGGGGGTAGGCGGGGAGCTGTTTTTT
-,TRBJ1-3,-,TRBV7-2,CASSLAPWLANTIYF,TGTGCCAGCAGCTTAGCCCCATGGTTGGCAAACACCATATATTTT
-,TRBJ2-5,-,TRBV28,CASSFPQGRETQYF,TGTGCCAGCAGTTTTCCCCAGGGTAGGGAGACCCAGTACTTC